The clone carrying this T cell receptor (beta chain) occurred once. Its antigen is unidentified. Germline CDR1 and CDR2: SGDLS and YYNGEE. V was trimmed by 2 bases and J by 0 bases, leaving 11 bases between them. The CDR3 extends over 16 amino acids. The sample is drawn from a study of cytomegalovirus exposure and HLA in healthy donors. The wider study: A later analysis reported the approximately 120 validation repertoires used the same platform as the 500 to 800 first-cohort repertoires. Study-level results: The study recorded 160 or so TCR beta chains that were cytomegalovirus-associated. A few CMV-associated chains were confirmed in vitro to be specific for CMV antigens.

Here immunoSEQ multiplex PCR was the method, and the copy in TCRdb shows in-frame clones only, minus some. The table lists 110,000 to 150,000 clones, roughly 90% of them singletons. Sequences were obtained from PBMCs. This clonotype was obtained from a man aged 18 to 30 in good health and CMV-seronegative. The chain uses TRBV9 and TRBJ1-4, with D possibly being TRBD1 (5 bases). The CDR3 loop is CASSVGDYATNEKLFF. The CDR3 bases are TGTGCCAGCAGCGTTGGGGACTATGCAACTAATGAAAAACTGTTTTTT. Full variable domain (remainder filled in from reference TRBV9 and TRBJ1-4): DSGVTQTPKHLITATGQRVTLRCSPRSGDLSVYWYQQSLDQGLQFLIQYYNGEERAKGNILERFSAQQFPDLHSELNLSSLELGDSALYFCASSVGDYATNEKLFFGSGTQLSVL.